This TCR beta chain derives from a study of T cell repertoires in aging, cancer and after chemotherapy. Overall study: Clear clonal overlap appeared across healthy donor samples taken over several months to years. Roughly 8.8 million TCR reads made up the full dataset. Study-wide results and caveats: No conclusions about immunological memory after chemotherapy can be drawn from the repertoire data. Age-matched healthy donors had significantly more diverse, less clonal blood TCR repertoires than untreated cancer patients.

A mixed TRB-A/B primer pool amplified rearranged TRB by multiplex touch-down PCR. Each CDR3 protein is one row after TCRdb ran MiXCR on the multiplex PCR reads. In the table there are 9,000 to 10,000 distinct CDR3 sequences, 34% of which are singletons. This clonotype has more than one count but fewer than ten. Its antigen is still unknown. Peripheral blood genomic DNA, not sorted cells or RNA, was the template. The germline V gene has CDR1 PRHDT and CDR2 FYEKMQ (reference sequence). V shed 5 bases and J shed 8 bases, with 15 bases lying between them. This CDR3 has 13 amino acids. The receptor was isolated from a human donor in good health. Input material: blood. The rearrangement uses TRBV13 and TRBJ1-2; maybe TRBD1 (6 bases). For the CDR3, the DNA is TGTGCCAGCAGCGACGAGACAGGAGGCGGCTACACCTTC. It specifies CASSDETGGGYTF.